This TCR beta chain was recorded in a study of blood T cell repertoires in COVID-19. Across the whole study: The samples span acute and convalescent COVID-19 from the United States, Italy and Spain. From T cells, B-cell-depleted T cells, or PBMCs came the material, which was cDNA or gDNA.

Comment on this clone: Other DNA sequences within the sample encode an identical CDR3.

In the original processing: Using reference gene primer amplification, nucleated cell counts were estimated. Only in-frame clones appear in the TCRdb table, and some are missing; sequencing was by immunoSEQ multiplex PCR. The V and J calls and clone size are taken from that table; D and trimming were inferred from the DNA. The sample holds around 280,000 clones, more than 75% seen once. Trimming pared 4 bases from V and 6 bases from J, leaving 3 bases between. Per germline, CDR1 LGHDT and CDR2 YNNKEL (reference sequence). The CDR3 sequence is 11 residues long. The receptor comes from a man between 65 and 80 years old with acute or convalescent COVID-19. V is TRBV3-1 (or the pseudogene TRBV3-2) and J is TRBJ2-2; D not certain. The specimen sequenced was peripheral blood. This CDR3 reads CASSLAGELFF. Written as DNA, the CDR3 is TGTGCCAGCAGCCTAGCCGGGGAGCTGTTTTTT.